This passage covers 24 T cell receptor beta chains from one sample sequenced in a study of blood T cell repertoires in COVID-19. Data came from immunoSEQ multiplex PCR; TCRdb stores just in-frame clones and leaves some out. The table has 81,000 or so clones, about 89% seen once. The material sequenced was peripheral blood. The origin of the receptors is a man aged 65 to 79 with active or convalescent COVID-19.

This chain links TRBV21-1 with TRBJ1-6; TRBD1 is the table's D call and was not checked against the DNA. TRBV21-1 is noted as a pseudogene. CDR3 length equals 19 residues. The CDR3: CASIPGQGILLPYNSPLHF. The CDR3 region has the DNA TGTGCCAGCATCCCGGGACAGGGAATCTTGCTCCCTTATAATTCACCCCTCCACTTT.

This chain joins TRBV11-2 and TRBJ1-6; TRBD1 might be the D (6 bases). From germline, CDR1 is SGHAT and CDR2 FQNNGV. Trimming shortened V by 5 bases and J by 7 bases, and 12 bases separated the two germline ends. The CDR3 is made up of 14 amino acids. CDR3 DNA sequence: TGTGCCAGCAGCGCACAGGGTCCCAATTCACCCCTCCACTTT. Its translation is CASSAQGPNSPLHF.

The chain carries TRBV30 and TRBJ1-3; TRBD1 is a possible D gene (5 bases). The CDR3 has 15 amino acids. Between the trimmed V and J ends, which lost 2 bases and 2 bases, there was a span of 13 bases. The germline CDR1 and CDR2 sequences are GTSNPN and SVGIG (reference sequence). The CDR3 nucleotides are TGTGCCTGGAGTCCACTACTGGGGCCTGGAAACACCATATATTTT. Translating it yields CAWSPLLGPGNTIYF.

The chain employs TRBV24-1 and TRBJ1-5; D is perhaps TRBD1 (5 bases). The CDR3 sequence is 13 residues long. V lost 0 bases to trimming and J lost 7 bases, with 6 bases between them. CDR1 is KGHDR, CDR2 SFDVKD, per germline. CDR3 coding DNA: TGTGCCACCAGTGATTTGCAGGGACAGCCCCAGCATTTT. This codes for CATSDLQGQPQHF.

The chain recombines TRBV7-9 with TRBJ2-7; tentatively, D is TRBD2 (6 bases). V lost 4 bases, J lost 1 base, and 14 bases lay in between. The CDR3 is 15 residues long. The germline CDR1 and CDR2 sequences are SEHNR and FQNEAQ (reference sequence). CDR3 in DNA: TGTGCCAGCAGCTCGGAGGGCGTACCTTCCTACGAGCAGTACTTC. Translating gives CASSSEGVPSYEQYF.

The gene calls are TRBV25-1 and TRBJ1-6; D is possibly TRBD1 (6 bases). CDR3 size: 13 residues. Trimming cost V 4 bases and J 9 bases, with 10 bases left between them. CDR1 is MGHDK, CDR2 SYGVNS, per germline. The CDR3 DNA reads as TGTGCCAGCAGTGTCAGGGGCCTTTCACCCCTCCACTTT. It codes for CASSVRGLSPLHF.

Details on this clone: Germline is not matched at one junction end, which may reflect a read error. The chain couples TRBV6-2 or TRBV6-3 to TRBJ1-1; D is unclear. Germline V CDR1 and CDR2: MNHEY, SVGEGT. The CDR3 length is 14 residues. CDR3 loop: CASRYSRESSEAFF. As DNA, the CDR3 is TGTGCCAGCAGATACTCCCGGGAAAGCTCGGAAGCTTTCTTT.

The V gene is TRBV6-5, the J gene TRBJ2-1; 8 nucleotides align to TRBD1. Trimming cost V 8 bases and J 0 bases; bases outside gene matches: 6. There are 15 residues in the CDR3. CDR1 is MNHEY, CDR2 SVGAGI, per germline. The CDR3 coding sequence is TGTGCCAGCTTTAAGGACAGGGTCTCCTACAATGAGCAGTTCTTC. Its translation: CASFKDRVSYNEQFF.

This chain links TRBV6-2 or TRBV6-3 with TRBJ2-3; D is uncertain. Germline CDR1 MNHEY, CDR2 SVGEGT. The V end was cut by 4 bases, the J end by 0 bases, with 23 bases between. CDR3 size: 19 residues. CDR3 protein: CASSSPAPARGRSTDTQYF. CDR3 DNA: TGTGCCAGCAGTTCTCCCGCCCCAGCTAGAGGTCGAAGCACAGATACGCAGTATTTT.

The chain has TRBV24-1 and TRBJ1-2; D is uncertain. Per germline, CDR1 KGHDR and CDR2 SFDVKD. V lost 3 bases and J lost 7, with 14 bases in between. This CDR3 is built from 14 residues. CDR3 in amino acids: CATSDAERLSGYTF. CDR3 DNA sequence: TGTGCCACCAGTGATGCAGAGAGGCTATCTGGCTACACCTTC.

This clone appeared a single time. The chain joins TRBV19 to TRBJ2-1; 12 positions agree with TRBD2. Germline V lookup: CDR1 LNHDA, CDR2 SQIVND (reference sequence). This CDR3 region has 16 residues. The trim removed 0 bases at V and 15 bases at J, leaving 12 bases unmatched. The DNA of the CDR3 is TGTGCCAGTAGTATAGATCTTAGTCTAGCGGGGGGGAATCGGTTCTTC. This codes for CASSIDLSLAGGNRFF.

V and J are TRBV6-1 and TRBJ1-3, with D unresolved. This CDR3 is 14 amino acids long. The V gene's germline CDR1 is MNHNS and CDR2 SASEGT. V was shortened by 3 bases and J by 9 bases, with 15 bases between the two germline ends. Here the CDR3 DNA reads TGTGCCAGCAGTGACCGCGGAGGCGCGGGCACCATATATTTT. It encodes CASSDRGGAGTIYF.

The chain links TRBV5-1 to TRBJ2-1; no reliable D call. Trimming pared 6 bases from V and 3 bases from J, leaving 10 bases between. Per germline, CDR1 SGHRS and CDR2 YFSETQ. The CDR3 totals 13 residues. The CDR3 is CASNRADYNEQFF. The CDR3 DNA sequence: TGCGCCAGCAACAGAGCCGACTACAATGAGCAGTTCTTC.

The CDR3 sequence: CSAKGQGYSEAFF. The CDR3 region has the DNA TGCAGCGCAAAGGGGCAGGGCTACTCTGAAGCTTTCTTT. The rearrangement joins TRBV29-1 to TRBJ1-1; tentative D call: TRBD1 (5 bases). Germline CDR1 SQVTM, CDR2 ANQGSEA. Trimming cost V 7 bases and J 6 bases, with 18 bases left between them. CDR3 size: 13 residues.

The chain combines TRBV10-1 with TRBJ1-2, with 9 nucleotides matching TRBD1. This CDR3 comprises 13 residues. Germline CDR1 and CDR2: WNHNN and SYGVQD (reference sequence). J was trimmed by 6 bases and V by 6 bases; bases with no gene match: 5. CDR3 sequence (DNA): TGCGCCAGCAGCGGGGACAGGGTCAATGGCTACACCTTC. Translated, it gives CASSGDRVNGYTF.

The V and J genes are TRBV18 and TRBJ1-4; possibly TRBD1 for D (6 bases). V dropped 3 bases and J dropped 5 bases, with 16 bases sitting between them. The germline V gene encodes CDR1 KGHSH and CDR2 LQKENI. The CDR3 is 16 amino acids. CDR3 loop: CASSPFRGSANEKLFF. In DNA, the CDR3 is TGTGCCAGCTCACCCTTCAGGGGTTCGGCGAATGAAAAACTGTTTTTT.

A single count supports this clone. J is TRBJ1-5 and V is TRBV27; 8 nucleotides align to TRBD1. From germline, CDR1 is MNHEY and CDR2 SMNVEV (reference sequence). This CDR3 has 16 residues. V shed 2 bases and J 2 bases; nucleotides not matched to a gene: 5. The CDR3 sequence: CASSLRTGHGNQPQHF. For the CDR3, the DNA is TGTGCCAGCAGTTTACGGACAGGGCACGGCAATCAGCCCCAGCATTTT.

V usage is TRBV27 and J usage is TRBJ1-2; D perhaps matches TRBD1 (5 bases). CDR1 and CDR2 (germline): MNHEY, SMNVEV (reference sequence). Trimming stripped 5 bases from V and 4 bases from J, with 14 bases between. CDR3 length: 14 residues. The CDR3: CASSPRFGGYGYTF. CDR3 DNA: TGTGCCAGCAGTCCACGGTTCGGGGGCTATGGCTACACCTTC.

This chain uses TRBV11-2 with TRBJ1-6; possibly TRBD1 for D (6 bases). The CDR3 has 14 amino acids. CDR1 and CDR2 (germline): SGHAT, FQNNGV. Trimming stripped 5 bases from V and 10 bases from J, with 15 bases between. This CDR3 is CASSLFRGKSPLHF. The CDR3 DNA reads TGTGCCAGCAGCCTGTTCAGGGGAAAATCACCCCTCCACTTT.

The rearrangement joins TRBV5-6 to TRBJ2-7; TRBD1 might be the D (5 bases). Germline CDR1 and CDR2: SGHDT and YYEEEE. The V end lost 6 bases, the J end lost 7 bases, and 20 bases lay between the germline ends. The CDR3 length is 14 residues. The CDR3 coding sequence is TGTGCCAGCACCCTCTTAGGGTCACCAGGGGAGCAGTACTTC. Protein: CASTLLGSPGEQYF.

V and J are TRBV27 and TRBJ1-2; no definite D call. Trimming pared 0 bases from V and 7 bases from J, leaving 24 bases between. Germline V gene lookup returns CDR1 MNHEY and CDR2 SMNVEV (reference sequence). The CDR3 is 18 residues long. In DNA form, the CDR3 reads TGTGCCAGCAGTTTATCCCCGGCCCGGATGATGGAGGAGCGTGGCTACACCTTC. Protein product: CASSLSPARMMEERGYTF.

The chain has TRBV5-1 and TRBJ2-4; no firm D call. The length of the CDR3 is 14 residues. Germline V CDR1 and CDR2: SGHRS, YFSETQ. V was shortened by 0 bases and J by 4 bases, with 8 bases between the two germline ends. CDR3 amino acids: CASSLAGPKNIQYF. As DNA, the CDR3 is TGCGCCAGCAGCTTGGCTGGGCCGAAAAACATTCAGTACTTC. Filled out from reference TRBV5-1 and TRBJ2-4, the complete variable domain reads KAGVTQTPRYLIKTRGQQVTLSCSPISGHRSVSWYQQTPGQGLQFLFEYFSETQRNKGNFPGRFSGRQFSNSRSEMNVSTLELGDSALYLCASSLAGPKNIQYFGAGTRLSVL.

V is TRBV6-2 or TRBV6-3 and J is TRBJ2-7; D may be TRBD2 (5 bases). The germline V gene encodes CDR1 MNHEY and CDR2 SVGEGT. V shed 2 bases and J shed 2 bases, with 7 bases lying between them. CDR3 length: 13 amino acids. Written as DNA, the CDR3 is TGTGCCAGCAGTTACCGAGGGCCCTACGAGCAGTACTTC. Translation gives CASSYRGPYEQYF.

This clone was detected only once. CDR3 loop: CASSFYGGDTEAFF. The DNA of the CDR3 is TGTGCCAGCAGTTTTTACGGGGGAGACACTGAAGCTTTCTTT. The chain has TRBV27 and TRBJ1-1; possibly TRBD1 for D (5 bases). In germline, CDR1 is MNHEY, CDR2 SMNVEV (reference sequence). With 3 bases removed from V and 3 bases from J, the gap between germline ends came to 11 bases. The CDR3 runs to 14 residues.